Given below is one TCR beta chain in context. This receptor's antigen is unknown. Nothing much larger sits one base from this clone, and base qualities are not available. At one collaborating source in Seattle, patients were enrolled during active infection and were followed longitudinally through the course of disease. Each collaborating institution followed its own protocols to collect whole blood in K2EDTA tubes. For TCRbeta analysis, collaborators shipped samples in one of three forms: frozen whole blood, isolated PBMCs, or DNA extracted from either of those sample types. This entry comes from a study of blood T cell repertoires in COVID-19 (dated by TCRdb to 2020 to 2021). About the investigation overall: Collaborator samples came from the United States, Italy and Spain and covered acute and convalescent phases of COVID-19. The sample metadata nearly always contained a de-identified subject ID, COVID-19 status, age in years and sex. The samples were drawn from two sources: the first 160 participants of the ongoing ImmuneRACE study, and 950 to 1,500 subjects contributed by 6 global collaborators. The dataset comprised deeply sampled blood TCRbeta repertoires from subjects exposed to, actively infected with, or recovered from COVID-19. The prospective study material was composed of cDNA or gDNA derived from T cells, B-cell-depleted T cells, or PBMCs. Where available, HLA class I and class II types were taken from metadata supplied by the sample provider and were not determined by assay-based typing. The repertoires were released in a freely available public database meant as a resource for research on the immune response to SARS-CoV-2. Here is what the overall study found, with its caveats: The quantity of clinical and demographic metadata differed by source and by participant and was supplied without curation.

V loses 2 bases of germline sequence and J loses 8 bases, and the interval between the two ends is 18 bases. Spanning cysteine to phenylalanine, the CDR3 consists of 16 amino acids. This entry keeps only the CDR3 DNA: 48 bases, framed from base 1. CDR1 and CDR2 are read off the germline V gene as MNHEY and SVGAGI. TCRbeta CDR3 regions were amplified from genomic DNA by means of the immunoSEQ Assay, a bias-controlled multiplex PCR. Under the source paper's analysis protocol: The number of nucleated cells in each sample was estimated by amplification of reference gene primers within the assay. Sequence reads were collapsed and filtered to measure the absolute abundance of every unique TCRbeta CDR3 rearrangement. Productive Simpson clonality was computed per sample as the square root of Simpson's diversity index over productive rearrangements. Drawn from immuneACCESS, this table holds only the in-frame rearrangements with V and J called that TCRdb kept. Clones are partly lost; checked studies trace under half to an unresolved V gene and leave the rest unexplained. That table is the source of V, J and clone size, and D and trimming were worked out from the DNA. The sample table shows about 250,000 clones, and 90% are seen once. The ten largest clones add up to under 2.5% of the sample.

The receptor chain draws on TRBV6-5 and TRBJ1-4; a weak D assignment points to TRBD1 (6 bases agree). Sequencing was performed on peripheral blood. The receptor's source is a woman aged 60 to 75 with COVID-19, enrolled during active disease. Here is the DNA: TGTGCCAGCAGTTACAGTTTGCTCGGGACAAAAGAAAAACTGTTTTTT. It is translated as CASSYSLLGTKEKLFF.